Each of the 28 T cell receptor beta chains below was sequenced from the same sample in a study of T-cell memory formation after mild COVID-19. TCRdb reprocessed the 5' RACE reads via MiXCR and lists one record per CDR3 protein. The data hold around 340,000 distinct CDR3 sequences, with 13% observed a single time. What was sequenced was PBMCs or a T cell subset sorted from them (not recorded which). These receptors all stem from a man between 18 and 29 years old who had mild COVID-19 (a few samples of this study predate the infection). Cell type and time point are not known.

This clonotype has at least ten counts. The V call is TRBV7-8, the J call TRBJ1-4; D not resolved. This CDR3 is built from 15 residues. V lost 2 bases, J lost 0 bases, and 7 bases lay in between. Germline V gives CDR1 SGHVS, CDR2 FQNEAQ. CDR3 nucleotides: TGTGCCAGCAGCTTACAGACTGCAACTAATGAAAAACTGTTTTTT. This sequence encodes CASSLQTATNEKLFF. Complete variable domain (other parts from reference TRBV7-8 and TRBJ1-4): GAGVSQSPRYKVAKRGQDVALRCDPISGHVSLFWYQQALGQGPEFLTYFQNEAQLDKSGLPSDRFFAERPEGSVSTLKIQRTQQEDSAVYLCASSLQTATNEKLFFGSGTQLSVL.

A few counts support this clonotype. The chain has TRBV19 and TRBJ1-1; the D is unclear. In germline, CDR1 is LNHDA, CDR2 SQIVND (reference sequence). Trimming left V 6 bases short and J 10 bases short, with 15 bases between. The CDR3 covers 12 residues. For the CDR3, the DNA is TGTGCCAGTAGCCTAAGCGCAGGCCCAGCTTTCTTT. Translated, it gives CASSLSAGPAFF.

A few counts support this clonotype. This chain uses TRBV5-1 with TRBJ1-2; possibly TRBD1 for D (5 bases). Germline V lookup: CDR1 SGHRS, CDR2 YFSETQ. The V and J ends lost 4 bases and 4 bases respectively, with 17 bases between them. The CDR3 spans 15 residues. CDR3 in amino acids: CASSPAGTTGYGYTF. The CDR3 coding sequence is TGCGCCAGCAGCCCCGCCGGGACTACTGGCTATGGCTACACCTTC.

There are a few counts of this clonotype. This sequence joins TRBV9 and TRBJ2-2; no definite D call. Germline values: CDR1 SGDLS, CDR2 YYNGEE. The CDR3 is 16 residues long. Trimming took 0 bases from V and 0 from J, leaving 9 bases between them. In DNA form, the CDR3 reads TGTGCCAGCAGCGTAGGGCCACACGCGAACACCGGGGAGCTGTTTTTT. Protein: CASSVGPHANTGELFF. Full variable domain (outside the CDR3, taken from reference TRBV9 and TRBJ2-2): DSGVTQTPKHLITATGQRVTLRCSPRSGDLSVYWYQQSLDQGLQFLIQYYNGEERAKGNILERFSAQQFPDLHSELNLSSLELGDSALYFCASSVGPHANTGELFFGEGSRLTVL.

This clonotype was seen a handful of times. V and J are TRBV7-3 and TRBJ2-3; D unresolved. Between the trimmed V and J ends, which lost 5 bases and 2 bases, there was a span of 11 bases. There are 14 residues in the CDR3. Germline CDR1 and CDR2: SGHTA and FQGTGA. The CDR3 DNA follows: TGTGCCAGCAGCGCCGGGCGGATCACAGATACGCAGTATTTT. Encoded protein: CASSAGRITDTQYF.

This sequence joins TRBV6-2 or TRBV6-3 and TRBJ1-2; perhaps TRBD1 as D (6 bases). V was shortened by 6 bases and J by 6 bases, with 17 bases between the two germline ends. Germline CDR1 MNHEY, CDR2 SVGEGT. The CDR3 is 14 amino acids. This chain's CDR3 is CASRSQGMIDGYTF. Here the CDR3 DNA reads TGTGCCAGCAGGTCACAGGGTATGATCGATGGCTACACCTTC.

This clonotype was found a few times. This rearrangement joins TRBV20-1 to TRBJ2-2; D is ambiguous. V shed 2 bases and J shed 2 bases, with 6 bases lying between them. The germline gives CDR1 DFQATT, CDR2 SNEGSKA (reference sequence). This CDR3 comprises 13 residues. CDR3 coding DNA: TGCAGTGCTAGAACGGGTAACACCGGGGAGCTGTTTTTT. Translating gives CSARTGNTGELFF.

This clonotype was seen a few times. J is TRBJ2-7 and V is TRBV7-9; 10 bases fit TRBD2. Unmatched junction bases numbered 2, after V lost 1 base and J lost 2 bases. Germline V gives CDR1 SEHNR, CDR2 FQNEAQ (reference sequence). CDR3 length: 15 amino acids. CDR3 sequence (DNA): TGTGCCAGCAGCTTAGGGACTAGCGGTACCTACGAGCAGTACGTC. This sequence encodes CASSLGTSGTYEQYV.

In its sample, this clonotype was seen a few times. CDR3 residues: CASGVGSRGLQETQYF. Here the CDR3 DNA reads TGTGCCAGCGGTGTGGGGAGCAGGGGCCTCCAAGAGACCCAGTACTTC. The chain employs TRBV7-6 and TRBJ2-5; tentative D call: TRBD1 (6 bases). Germline V gene sequence: CDR1 SGHVS, CDR2 FNYEAQ. CDR3 length: 16 residues. Trimming took 8 bases from V and 1 from J, leaving 20 bases between them.

This clonotype was counted ten times or more. The rearrangement joins TRBV4-1 to TRBJ1-1; D is unclear. V was clipped by 0 bases and J by 5 bases, with 10 bases between them. The CDR3 is 14 residues long. Per the germline V gene, CDR1 is MGHRA and CDR2 is YSYEKL. CDR3 residues: CASSQDLVGTEAFF. The CDR3 DNA reads as TGCGCCAGCAGCCAAGACTTGGTCGGGACTGAAGCTTTCTTT.

This clonotype was seen at least ten times. V is TRBV11-1 and J is TRBJ2-1; 7 bases agree with TRBD2. The V gene's germline CDR1 is SGHAT and CDR2 FQDESV (reference sequence). The CDR3 runs 15 residues. The J segment lost 2 bases and the V segment lost 5 bases, leaving 6 bases of the junction unmatched. This CDR3 is CASSAPGTTYNEQFF. Written as DNA, the CDR3 is TGTGCCAGCAGCGCCCCCGGGACTACCTACAATGAGCAGTTCTTC. Drawing the rest from reference TRBV11-1 and TRBJ2-1, the complete variable domain is EAEVAQSPRYKITEKSQAVAFWCDPISGHATLYWYRQILGQGPELLVQFQDESVVDDSQLPKDRFSAERLKGVDSTLKIQPAELGDSAMYLCASSAPGTTYNEQFFGPGTRLTVL.

This clonotype came up a few times. As DNA, the CDR3 is TGTGCCAGCAGGGGAACTCGGGGAACTGAAGCTTTCTTT. It is translated as CASRGTRGTEAFF. The rearrangement links TRBV2 to TRBJ1-1; D remains unclear. V was clipped by 6 bases and J by 5 bases, with 13 bases between them. Germline V lookup: CDR1 SNHLY, CDR2 FYNNEI. The CDR3 length is 13 residues.

The rearrangement joins TRBV5-5 to TRBJ1-5; D not resolved. The CDR3 contains 15 residues. Between the trimmed V and J ends, which lost 0 bases and 6 bases, there was a span of 13 bases. CDR1 and CDR2 (germline): SGHKS, YYEKEE (reference sequence). Here the CDR3 reads CASSLGRAGSQPQHF. For the CDR3, the DNA is TGTGCCAGCAGCTTGGGCCGGGCGGGGAGTCAGCCCCAGCATTTT.

The chain employs TRBV10-3 and TRBJ2-3; D remains ambiguous. Per germline, CDR1 ENHRY and CDR2 SYGVKD. The germline V and J ends were trimmed by 4 bases and 2 bases, with 4 bases remaining between them. The CDR3 runs to 12 residues. CDR3 DNA: TGTGCCATCAGTGCTACCACAGATACGCAGTATTTT. Protein: CAISATTDTQYF.

This clonotype was seen a few times. The chain has TRBV20-1 and TRBJ1-4; D is perhaps TRBD1 (6 bases). Trimming cost V 3 bases and J 10 bases, with 21 bases left between them. CDR1 and CDR2 (germline): DFQATT, SNEGSKA (reference sequence). The CDR3 is made up of 15 amino acids. This chain's CDR3 is CSAREAGGPGGKLFF. The DNA for the CDR3 is TGCAGTGCTAGGGAGGCCGGGGGCCCAGGTGGAAAACTGTTTTTT.

The chain uses TRBV12-3 or TRBV12-4 and TRBJ1-4; 7 nucleotides match TRBD1. V lost 6 bases and J lost 5; bases outside the gene matches: 9. The CDR3 consists of 15 residues. CDR3 nucleotide sequence: TGTGCCAGCAGCCATACCGACAGGGTGAATGAAAAACTGTTTTTT. It yields the protein CASSHTDRVNEKLFF.

This clonotype was counted a single time. The chain has TRBV20-1 and TRBJ2-3; 8 nucleotides agree with TRBD2. Germline trimming cut 6 bases from V and 2 bases from J; bases unmatched to any gene: 10. The CDR3 runs to 15 residues. CDR1 and CDR2 from the germline V gene are DFQATT and SNEGSKA (reference sequence). The CDR3 spells CSATTTSGATDTQYF. In nucleotides, the CDR3 is TGCAGTGCAACTACTACTAGCGGCGCCACAGATACGCAGTATTTT.

This chain joins TRBV19 and TRBJ1-5; no clear D. This CDR3 has 12 amino acids. The V gene lost 5 bases and the J gene lost 7 bases, with 9 bases spanning the gap. Germline V CDR1 and CDR2: LNHDA, SQIVND (reference sequence). The CDR3 here is CASSAHQQPQHF. CDR3 DNA: TGTGCCAGTAGTGCTCACCAGCAGCCCCAGCATTTT.

This clonotype came up a few times. The chain uses TRBV20-1 and TRBJ1-5; tentatively, D is TRBD1 (6 bases). Germline V lookup: CDR1 DFQATT, CDR2 SNEGSKA (reference sequence). The V end was cut by 1 base, the J end by 3 bases, with 10 bases between. The CDR3 has 14 residues. CDR3: CSARGGTPNQPQHF. As DNA, the CDR3 is TGCAGTGCTAGAGGCGGGACACCCAATCAGCCCCAGCATTTT.

This clonotype was recorded a few times. V gene TRBV6-5 combines with J gene TRBJ2-5, with a possible D match to TRBD1 (6 bases). The CDR3 is made up of 12 amino acids. Germline CDR1 is MNHEY and CDR2 is SVGAGI. The V gene lost 8 bases and the J gene lost 2 bases, with 9 bases spanning the gap. This CDR3 reads CASGDNQETQYF. The CDR3 DNA reads TGTGCCAGCGGGGACAATCAAGAGACCCAGTACTTC.

V usage is TRBV4-2 and J usage is TRBJ2-5; tentative D call: TRBD1 (5 bases). The CDR3 extends over 15 amino acids. The germline V and J ends were trimmed by 1 base and 3 bases, with 12 bases remaining between them. The germline CDR1 and CDR2 sequences are LGHNA and YNFKEQ. CDR3: CASSQGLVTEETQYF. In DNA form, the CDR3 reads TGTGCCAGCAGCCAAGGATTGGTGACAGAAGAGACCCAGTACTTC.

The chain combines TRBV12-3 or TRBV12-4 with TRBJ2-3; 7 nucleotides match TRBD2. V gave up 6 bases and J gave up 4 bases; unmatched junction bases: 7. This CDR3 has 14 amino acids. CDR3 sequence: CASSYNSGADTQYF. CDR3 nucleotides: TGTGCCAGCAGCTACAACAGCGGGGCAGATACGCAGTATTTT.

This sequence joins TRBV7-2 and TRBJ2-2, with no clear D. The germline V and J ends were trimmed by 0 bases and 9 bases, with 8 bases remaining between them. Germline lookup yields CDR1 SGHTA and CDR2 FQGNSA. The length of the CDR3 is 13 residues. CDR3 residues: CASSLAPPWELFF. The CDR3 DNA reads as TGTGCCAGCAGCTTAGCCCCCCCTTGGGAGCTGTTTTTT.

The J gene is TRBJ1-1, the V gene TRBV24-1, with D tentatively TRBD1 (6 bases). CDR1 and CDR2 (germline): KGHDR, SFDVKD. The CDR3 is 15 amino acids. Trimming removed 7 bases at V and 3 bases at J, with 17 bases between. The CDR3 protein is CATRPSGARDTEAFF. The CDR3 DNA reads TGTGCCACCAGACCCTCGGGGGCGAGGGACACTGAAGCTTTCTTT.

This clonotype was counted a few times. The chain combines TRBV2 with TRBJ1-1; a weak D match, TRBD1 (5 bases). The germline gives CDR1 SNHLY, CDR2 FYNNEI. V was clipped by 11 bases and J by 5 bases, with 18 bases between them. This CDR3 has 13 residues. The CDR3, as DNA: TGTGCCCTCAGACCCGAGGGGAAGACTGAAGCTTTCTTT. It specifies CALRPEGKTEAFF.

This clonotype occurred a few times. This chain joins TRBV7-2 and TRBJ1-5; perhaps TRBD1 as D (5 bases). This CDR3 region has 14 residues. V lost 4 bases to trimming and J lost 2 bases, with 9 bases between them. Germline CDR1 reads SGHTA; CDR2 reads FQGNSA. CDR3 coding DNA: TGTGCCAGCAGCTCAATGACAGGCAATCAGCCCCAGCATTTT. It yields the protein CASSSMTGNQPQHF. The whole variable domain, remainder taken from reference TRBV7-2 and TRBJ1-5, is GAGVSQSPSNKVTEKGKDVELRCDPISGHTALYWYRQSLGQGLEFLIYFQGNSAPDKSGLPSDRFSAERTGGSVSTLTIQRTQQEDSAVYLCASSSMTGNQPQHFGDGTRLSIL.

There are a few counts of this clonotype. The chain employs TRBV5-5 and TRBJ2-7; possibly TRBD1 for D (5 bases). V was clipped by 0 bases and J by 5 bases, with 15 bases between them. This CDR3 region has 15 residues. Germline loops: CDR1 SGHKS, CDR2 YYEKEE (reference sequence). In DNA form, the CDR3 reads TGTGCCAGCAGCTTGGGGCAGGGCCTTTTCCACGAGCAGTACTTC. Translating it yields CASSLGQGLFHEQYF.

The chain links TRBV5-1 to TRBJ2-7, with a possible D match to TRBD1 (6 bases). Germline V gene lookup returns CDR1 SGHRS and CDR2 YFSETQ. The ends were cut back, 1 base at V and 3 bases at J, with 11 bases in the middle. The CDR3 totals 14 residues. The DNA of the CDR3 is TGCGCCAGCAGCTTGTACGGCAGGGGCTACGAGCAGTACGTC. As protein: CASSLYGRGYEQYV.